What follows are 4 T cell receptor beta chains derived from one specimen sequenced in a study of cytomegalovirus exposure and HLA in healthy donors. Vbeta (60) and Jbeta (13) primers were used in the PCR. Produced via immunoSEQ multiplex PCR; TCRdb's table is partial and in-frame only. The sample lists tens of thousands of clones; approximately 76% were seen once. Sequencing used PBMCs. The source of these receptors is a man in his thirties or forties in good health and CMV-seropositive.

J is TRBJ2-3 and V is TRBV4-2; no reliable D call. V was cut by 0 bases and J by 4 bases, with 14 bases left in between. Germline CDR1 reads LGHNA; CDR2 reads YNFKEQ. The CDR3 runs to 16 residues. CDR3 bases: TGTGCCAGCAGCCAAGATGGAGCGAAGGCGTCAGATACGCAGTATTTT. Encoded protein: CASSQDGAKASDTQYF.

The rearrangement uses TRBV27 and TRBJ1-5; maybe TRBD1 (5 bases). This CDR3 contains 14 residues. With 2 bases removed from V and 1 base from J, the gap between germline ends came to 6 bases. From germline, CDR1 is MNHEY and CDR2 SMNVEV (reference sequence). This chain's CDR3 is CASSLTGSNQPQHF. The CDR3 region has the DNA TGTGCCAGCAGTTTAACAGGAAGCAATCAGCCCCAGCATTTT.

The chain carries TRBV19 and TRBJ1-1, with D hard to call. Germline V gene data show CDR1 as LNHDA and CDR2 as SQIVND (reference sequence). V lost 7 bases, J lost 5 bases, and 17 bases lay in between. The CDR3 is made up of 14 amino acids. This CDR3 reads CASTEYRGGTEAFF. The CDR3 DNA is TGTGCCAGTACGGAATACCGGGGAGGGACTGAAGCTTTCTTT.

This CDR3 is CASSQGPWSSYNEQFF. In DNA, the CDR3 is TGCGCCAGCAGCCAAGGGCCGTGGAGCTCCTACAATGAGCAGTTCTTC. The chain recombines TRBV4-1 with TRBJ2-1, with D uncertain. This CDR3 region has 16 residues. With 1 base removed from V and 0 bases from J, the gap between germline ends came to 10 bases. Germline loops: CDR1 MGHRA, CDR2 YSYEKL.